Listed below are T cell receptor beta chains from one sample, sequenced in a study of control samples from healthy donors and cancer patients. Clones were read by immunoSEQ multiplex PCR, and TCRdb kept only the in-frame ones, dropping some. The sample gives about 190,000 clones, approximately 90% of which show up once; about 1.7% is in the top ten. Material for sequencing was blood. These receptors were taken from a man younger than 40 in good health. The CDR3 runs from the conserved cysteine through the conserved F or W. The D gene is left open where the match is weak. The size entry is marked missing in some rows and otherwise reads once, few, many or a size class.

d_call: NA; j_call: TRBJ1-3; v_call: TRBV19; clone_size: NA; cdr3_nt: TGTGCCAGTTGGGAGCGGCTCAGGAGCTCTGGAAACACCATATATTTT; cdr3_aa: CASWERLRSSGNTIYF
d_call: TRBD1; j_call: TRBJ1-4; v_call: TRBV10-3; clone_size: NA; cdr3_nt: TGTGCCATCAGTGATGGGACAGCGAGTGAAAAACTGTTTTTT; cdr3_aa: CAISDGTASEKLFF
d_call: NA; j_call: TRBJ1-4; v_call: TRBV29-1; clone_size: NA; cdr3_nt: TGCAGCGTGACCCTGACAGGAAAAAATGAAAAACTGTTTTTT; cdr3_aa: CSVTLTGKNEKLFF
d_call: NA; j_call: TRBJ1-6; v_call: TRBV14; clone_size: few; cdr3_nt: TGTGCCAGCAGCCAAGAGGTCTATAATTCACCCCTCCACTTT; cdr3_aa: CASSQEVYNSPLHF
d_call: TRBD1; j_call: TRBJ1-2; v_call: TRBV6-5; clone_size: NA; cdr3_nt: TGTGCCAGCAGTTACTCGGACAGGAGTCTGGGCGGCTACACCTTC; cdr3_aa: CASSYSDRSLGGYTF
d_call: NA; j_call: TRBJ2-7; v_call: TRBV11-2; clone_size: NA; cdr3_nt: TGTGCCAGCAGCTTAGCGGGCAGCTTCTACGAGCAGTACTTC; cdr3_aa: CASSLAGSFYEQYF
d_call: TRBD1; j_call: TRBJ1-2; v_call: TRBV7-9; clone_size: NA; cdr3_nt: TGTGCCAGCAGACAACAGGGGGGTCACTATGGCTACACCTTC; cdr3_aa: CASRQQGGHYGYTF
d_call: NA; j_call: TRBJ2-3; v_call: TRBV6-5; clone_size: NA; cdr3_nt: TGTGCCAGCTATCAGGGGACTAGCACAGATACGCAGTATTTT; cdr3_aa: CASYQGTSTDTQYF
d_call: TRBD1; j_call: TRBJ1-5; v_call: TRBV19; clone_size: NA; cdr3_nt: TGTGCCAGTAGGGCCTTGGACAGGGGATTATATAGCAATCAGCCCCAGCATTTT; cdr3_aa: CASRALDRGLYSNQPQHF
d_call: NA; j_call: TRBJ1-4; v_call: TRBV7-9; clone_size: NA; cdr3_nt: TGTGCCAGCAGCCCGGACCATTTATGGGCAACTAATGAAAAACTGTTTTTT; cdr3_aa: CASSPDHLWATNEKLFF
d_call: TRBD1; j_call: TRBJ2-1; v_call: TRBV11-2; clone_size: NA; cdr3_nt: TGTGCCAGCAGCTTATCCGGGACAGGCAACAATGAGCAGTTCTTC; cdr3_aa: CASSLSGTGNNEQFF
d_call: NA; j_call: TRBJ1-2; v_call: TRBV12-3/TRBV12-4; clone_size: NA; cdr3_nt: TGTGCCAGCAAGGACAGATCTAACTATGGCTACACCTTC; cdr3_aa: CASKDRSNYGYTF
d_call: NA; j_call: TRBJ1-1; v_call: TRBV2; clone_size: NA; cdr3_nt: TGTGCCAGCAGTGTCCGCCCAGGGGTGAACACTGAAGCTTTCTTT; cdr3_aa: CASSVRPGVNTEAFF
d_call: NA; j_call: TRBJ1-2; v_call: TRBV7-2; clone_size: NA; cdr3_nt: TGTGCCAGCAGCTTAGCGGGGGGGCTGAACTATGGCTACACCTTC; cdr3_aa: CASSLAGGLNYGYTF
d_call: TRBD1; j_call: TRBJ1-2; v_call: TRBV5-6; clone_size: NA; cdr3_nt: TGTGCCAGCAGCTTCTACGGGACAGGGGTCTTGGGCTACACCTTC; cdr3_aa: CASSFYGTGVLGYTF
d_call: NA; j_call: TRBJ1-2; v_call: TRBV12-3/TRBV12-4; clone_size: once; cdr3_nt: TGTGCCAGCAGTTTTGGGGGGGCTGATGGCTACACCTTC; cdr3_aa: CASSFGGADGYTF
d_call: TRBD1; j_call: TRBJ1-2; v_call: TRBV30; clone_size: NA; cdr3_nt: TGTGCCTGGTCTGTCAACAGGGGCATAGGCTATGGCTACACCTTC; cdr3_aa: CAWSVNRGIGYGYTF